A selection of T cell receptor beta chains follows, all from one sample in a study of blood T cells in healthy people across ages. TCRdb fed the 5' RACE reads into MiXCR, producing one record per CDR3 protein. The sample lists about 380,000 distinct CDR3 sequences, roughly half occurring once. Sequencing input: blood. The receptors were sampled from a man aged 55 to 70 in good health. The CDR3 runs from the conserved cysteine through the conserved F or W. A D gene is named only where the DNA matches it firmly. Clone size is given for some rows only: seen once, a few or many times, or a class if the clone is expanded.

abundance: .; j_gene: TRBJ2-5; d_gene: .; v_gene: TRBV11-2; CDR3aa: CASSLRSGGRGQETQYF; CDR3nt: TGTGCCAGCAGCTTAAGGAGCGGAGGCAGGGGCCAAGAGACCCAGTACTTC
abundance: few; j_gene: TRBJ2-4; d_gene: .; v_gene: TRBV29-1; CDR3aa: CSVVPVRGSISQYF; CDR3nt: TGCAGCGTTGTCCCCGTCCGGGGGAGTATATCCCAGTACTTC
abundance: once; j_gene: TRBJ2-1; d_gene: TRBD2; v_gene: TRBV20-1; CDR3aa: CSAREAAGGYNEQFF; CDR3nt: TGCAGTGCTAGAGAAGCAGCGGGGGGGTACAATGAGCAGTTCTTC
abundance: few; j_gene: TRBJ2-1; d_gene: TRBD2; v_gene: TRBV12-3/TRBV12-4; CDR3aa: CASSPSGGEYNEQFF; CDR3nt: TGTGCCAGCAGCCCCAGCGGGGGTGAGTACAATGAGCAGTTCTTC
abundance: few; j_gene: TRBJ1-5; d_gene: .; v_gene: TRBV6-2/TRBV6-3; CDR3aa: CASSLRPSEPQHF; CDR3nt: TGTGCCAGCAGCCTACGGCCCAGTGAGCCCCAGCATTTT
abundance: .; j_gene: TRBJ2-4; d_gene: .; v_gene: TRBV2; CDR3aa: CASSDEQGEKNIQYF; CDR3nt: TGTGCCAGCAGTGACGAGCAGGGCGAAAAAAACATTCAGTACTTC
abundance: .; j_gene: TRBJ2-7; d_gene: TRBD2; v_gene: TRBV9; CDR3aa: CASSVGTGLVNYEQYF; CDR3nt: TGTGCCAGCAGCGTGGGGACGGGACTAGTCAACTACGAGCAGTACTTC
abundance: .; j_gene: TRBJ2-3; d_gene: .; v_gene: TRBV24-1; CDR3aa: CATSEGFTDTQYF; CDR3nt: TGTGCCACCAGTGAGGGGTTCACAGATACGCAGTATTTT
abundance: few; j_gene: TRBJ2-7; d_gene: TRBD1; v_gene: TRBV27; CDR3aa: CASSPTGTEVHEQYF; CDR3nt: TGTGCCAGCAGTCCCACCGGGACAGAGGTCCACGAGCAGTACTTC
abundance: .; j_gene: TRBJ2-7; d_gene: TRBD1; v_gene: TRBV20-1; CDR3aa: CSARGGQERGEQYF; CDR3nt: TGCAGTGCTAGAGGGGGACAGGAACGGGGAGAGCAGTACTTC
abundance: .; j_gene: TRBJ1-2; d_gene: .; v_gene: TRBV20-1; CDR3aa: CSAREGQGYGYTF; CDR3nt: TGCAGTGCTAGAGAGGGGCAGGGCTATGGCTACACCTTC
abundance: .; j_gene: TRBJ2-7; d_gene: .; v_gene: TRBV18; CDR3aa: CASQGGQNYEQYF; CDR3nt: TGTGCCAGCCAAGGTGGGCAAAACTACGAGCAGTACTTC
abundance: few; j_gene: TRBJ2-7; d_gene: .; v_gene: TRBV7-2; CDR3aa: CASSPVGLSSYEQYF; CDR3nt: TGTGCCAGCTCCCCCGTGGGTTTAAGCTCCTACGAGCAGTACTTC
abundance: many; j_gene: TRBJ1-3; d_gene: .; v_gene: TRBV2; CDR3aa: CASSDRGSGNTIYF; CDR3nt: TGTGCCAGCAGTGACAGGGGTTCTGGAAACACCATATATTTT
abundance: many; j_gene: TRBJ1-1; d_gene: .; v_gene: TRBV25-1; CDR3aa: CASMGRGLNTEAFF; CDR3nt: TGTGCCAGCATGGGGAGGGGCTTGAACACTGAAGCTTTCTTT
abundance: .; j_gene: TRBJ1-1; d_gene: .; v_gene: TRBV29-1; CDR3aa: CSVGPLNTEAFF; CDR3nt: TGCAGCGTAGGACCCCTGAACACTGAAGCTTTCTTT
abundance: few; j_gene: TRBJ2-1; d_gene: TRBD2; v_gene: TRBV2; CDR3aa: CASSVNGGAYNEQFF; CDR3nt: TGTGCCAGCAGTGTGAACGGGGGGGCCTACAATGAGCAGTTCTTC
abundance: .; j_gene: TRBJ2-1; d_gene: TRBD2; v_gene: TRBV6-5; CDR3aa: CASSYEGGIYNEQFF; CDR3nt: TGTGCCAGCAGTTACGAGGGAGGGATCTACAATGAGCAGTTCTTC
abundance: .; j_gene: TRBJ2-7; d_gene: .; v_gene: TRBV9; CDR3aa: CASSVVGESYEQYF; CDR3nt: TGTGCCAGCAGCGTAGTGGGGGAATCCTACGAGCAGTACTTC
abundance: .; j_gene: TRBJ1-2; d_gene: TRBD1; v_gene: TRBV6-1; CDR3aa: CASSPRTGAVNYGYTF; CDR3nt: TGTGCCAGCAGTCCCAGGACAGGGGCCGTGAACTATGGCTACACCTTC
abundance: .; j_gene: TRBJ2-7; d_gene: TRBD2; v_gene: TRBV3-1; CDR3aa: CASSRTSGPLYEQYF; CDR3nt: TGTGCCAGCAGCAGGACTAGCGGGCCCCTCTACGAGCAGTACTTC
abundance: .; j_gene: TRBJ2-7; d_gene: .; v_gene: TRBV6-1; CDR3aa: CASRATGLSYEQYF; CDR3nt: TGTGCCAGCAGGGCTACAGGGCTCTCCTACGAGCAGTACTTC
abundance: few; j_gene: TRBJ1-2; d_gene: .; v_gene: TRBV29-1; CDR3aa: CSVDRVGVSGYTF; CDR3nt: TGCAGCGTTGATCGGGTGGGGGTTTCAGGCTACACCTTC
abundance: .; j_gene: TRBJ2-3; d_gene: TRBD2; v_gene: TRBV29-1; CDR3aa: CSAASGLVDTQYF; CDR3nt: TGCAGCGCAGCTAGCGGCCTTGTGGATACGCAGTATTTT
abundance: .; j_gene: TRBJ2-5; d_gene: TRBD1; v_gene: TRBV24-1; CDR3aa: CATSVPGGRETQYF; CDR3nt: TGTGCCACCAGCGTTCCAGGGGGCCGGGAGACCCAGTACTTC
abundance: once; j_gene: TRBJ2-7; d_gene: .; v_gene: TRBV2; CDR3aa: CASSGVGSYEQYF; CDR3nt: TGTGCCAGCAGTGGCGTCGGCTCCTACGAGCAGTACTTC
abundance: .; j_gene: TRBJ2-7; d_gene: TRBD2; v_gene: TRBV5-6; CDR3aa: CASSFRGAYEQYF; CDR3nt: TGTGCCAGCAGCTTCCGGGGGGCCTACGAGCAGTACTTC
abundance: .; j_gene: TRBJ2-5; d_gene: .; v_gene: TRBV29-1; CDR3aa: CSASSQGAGEQYF; CDR3nt: TGCAGCGCCTCCTCGCAGGGGGCGGGGGAGCAGTACTTC
abundance: .; j_gene: TRBJ2-5; d_gene: .; v_gene: TRBV2; CDR3aa: CASSETAGETQYF; CDR3nt: TGTGCCAGCAGTGAAACGGCTGGGGAGACCCAGTACTTC
abundance: once; j_gene: TRBJ2-7; d_gene: TRBD2; v_gene: TRBV7-3; CDR3aa: CASSLSGGRGYEQYF; CDR3nt: TGTGCCAGCAGCTTAAGTGGCGGGAGGGGATACGAGCAGTACTTC
abundance: .; j_gene: TRBJ2-5; d_gene: .; v_gene: TRBV9; CDR3aa: CASSVDPLGLPKETQYF; CDR3nt: TGTGCCAGCAGCGTAGATCCCTTGGGACTGCCCAAAGAGACCCAGTACTTC
abundance: .; j_gene: TRBJ2-5; d_gene: .; v_gene: TRBV5-1; CDR3aa: CASSFAGTRETQYF; CDR3nt: TGCGCCAGCAGCTTTGCCGGGACACGAGAGACCCAGTACTTC
abundance: .; j_gene: TRBJ1-2; d_gene: TRBD1; v_gene: TRBV7-9; CDR3aa: CASSPGTGGANYGYTF; CDR3nt: TGTGCCAGCAGCCCCGGGACAGGGGGCGCAAACTATGGCTACACCTTC
abundance: .; j_gene: TRBJ2-6; d_gene: .; v_gene: TRBV20-1; CDR3aa: CSASGPSRPGLSGANVLTF; CDR3nt: TGCAGTGCTAGCGGGCCCTCACGGCCCGGACTGTCTGGGGCCAACGTCCTGACTTTC
abundance: .; j_gene: TRBJ2-7; d_gene: .; v_gene: TRBV6-1; CDR3aa: CASSELGLGNEQYF; CDR3nt: TGTGCCAGCAGTGAATTGGGACTTGGCAATGAGCAGTACTTC
abundance: .; j_gene: TRBJ2-7; d_gene: .; v_gene: TRBV7-2; CDR3aa: CASTQSGSAYEQYF; CDR3nt: TGTGCCAGCACCCAATCAGGCAGTGCCTACGAGCAGTACTTC
abundance: .; j_gene: TRBJ2-3; d_gene: TRBD1; v_gene: TRBV27; CDR3aa: CASTFRTGPPDTQYF; CDR3nt: TGTGCCAGCACCTTTCGGACAGGGCCCCCAGATACGCAGTATTTT
abundance: .; j_gene: TRBJ1-2; d_gene: TRBD1; v_gene: TRBV29-1; CDR3aa: CSVKDREHGYTF; CDR3nt: TGCAGCGTCAAGGACAGGGAACATGGCTACACCTTC
abundance: .; j_gene: TRBJ2-1; d_gene: .; v_gene: TRBV5-6; CDR3aa: CASSLERYNEQFF; CDR3nt: TGTGCCAGCAGCTTGGAACGCTACAATGAGCAGTTCTTC
abundance: many; j_gene: TRBJ2-3; d_gene: TRBD2; v_gene: TRBV20-1; CDR3aa: CSASDRLASSDTQYF; CDR3nt: TGCAGTGCTAGCGATAGACTAGCGAGTTCAGATACGCAGTATTTT
abundance: many; j_gene: TRBJ2-7; d_gene: TRBD1; v_gene: TRBV7-2; CDR3aa: CASSQRTGRDSEQYF; CDR3nt: TGTGCCAGCAGCCAAAGGACAGGAAGAGACAGCGAGCAGTACTTC
abundance: .; j_gene: TRBJ1-2; d_gene: .; v_gene: TRBV9; CDR3aa: CASSVVGGYTF; CDR3nt: TGTGCCAGCAGCGTAGTTGGTGGCTACACCTTC
abundance: many; j_gene: TRBJ2-7; d_gene: TRBD2; v_gene: TRBV7-2; CDR3aa: CASSSSLGSGIYEQYF; CDR3nt: TGTGCCAGCAGCTCCTCGCTGGGTAGCGGGATATACGAGCAGTACTTC
abundance: .; j_gene: TRBJ1-2; d_gene: .; v_gene: TRBV5-1; CDR3aa: CASSLGRPQGANYGYTF; CDR3nt: TGCGCCAGCAGCTTGGGGCGCCCGCAGGGAGCTAACTATGGCTACACCTTC
abundance: .; j_gene: TRBJ2-7; d_gene: .; v_gene: TRBV27; CDR3aa: CASSSSFPGFGLIYEQYF; CDR3nt: TGTGCCAGCAGTTCTTCCTTCCCAGGGTTCGGACTAATCTACGAGCAGTACTTC
abundance: .; j_gene: TRBJ1-1; d_gene: .; v_gene: TRBV29-1; CDR3aa: CSVSEYSAEAFF; CDR3nt: TGCAGCGTTTCCGAATATAGCGCTGAAGCTTTCTTT
abundance: many; j_gene: TRBJ2-7; d_gene: TRBD2; v_gene: TRBV27; CDR3aa: CASSPREAREQYF; CDR3nt: TGTGCCAGCAGTCCCCGGGAGGCGCGGGAGCAGTACTTC
abundance: once; j_gene: TRBJ2-5; d_gene: .; v_gene: TRBV10-3; CDR3aa: CAISESAREQYF; CDR3nt: TGTGCCATCAGTGAGTCAGCACGGGAGCAGTACTTC
abundance: few; j_gene: TRBJ1-1; d_gene: TRBD1; v_gene: TRBV20-1; CDR3aa: CSAGGQGLAFF; CDR3nt: TGCAGTGCTGGGGGACAGGGGTTAGCTTTCTTT
abundance: .; j_gene: TRBJ1-4; d_gene: .; v_gene: TRBV6-2/TRBV6-3; CDR3aa: CASKPEDLLEKLFF; CDR3nt: TGTGCCAGCAAACCGGAGGACCTACTTGAAAAACTGTTTTTT
abundance: many; j_gene: TRBJ2-3; d_gene: .; v_gene: TRBV29-1; CDR3aa: CSVVLGADTQYF; CDR3nt: TGCAGCGTTGTCCTTGGAGCAGATACGCAGTATTTT
abundance: many; j_gene: TRBJ2-7; d_gene: .; v_gene: TRBV6-5; CDR3aa: CASSSQTRAGPIGEQYF; CDR3nt: TGTGCCAGCAGTTCCCAGACCAGAGCTGGCCCAATAGGGGAGCAGTACTTC
abundance: few; j_gene: TRBJ2-1; d_gene: .; v_gene: TRBV7-9; CDR3aa: CASSLDRGGNSYNEQFF; CDR3nt: TGTGCCAGCAGCTTAGATCGGGGTGGGAACTCCTACAATGAGCAGTTCTTC
abundance: .; j_gene: TRBJ2-1; d_gene: .; v_gene: TRBV2; CDR3aa: CASSEGEYNEQFF; CDR3nt: TGTGCCAGCAGTGAGGGGGAATACAATGAGCAGTTCTTC
abundance: few; j_gene: TRBJ2-1; d_gene: TRBD1; v_gene: TRBV4-2; CDR3aa: CASSPGQGRGYNEQFF; CDR3nt: TGTGCCAGCAGTCCCGGACAGGGGAGGGGATACAATGAGCAGTTCTTC
abundance: many; j_gene: TRBJ1-2; d_gene: .; v_gene: TRBV7-2; CDR3aa: CASSANSYGYTF; CDR3nt: TGTGCCAGCAGCGCAAACAGCTATGGCTACACCTTC
abundance: once; j_gene: TRBJ2-7; d_gene: .; v_gene: TRBV11-3; CDR3aa: CASSLYPYNEQYF; CDR3nt: TGTGCCAGCAGCTTATATCCCTACAATGAGCAGTACTTC